This T cell receptor (beta chain) was documented in a study of T cells in Graves' hyperthyroidism and ophthalmopathy. Broader study findings: Blood held most thyroid clonotypes expanded above 0.001 frequency.

Absence of ophthalmopathy progression within 18 months defined stable Graves' hyperthyroidism. Patients were excluded for uncontrolled infection, other autoimmune disease, pregnancy or lactation. This clonotype occurred a few times. Its specificity is not known. Authors of the study amplified TCR beta CDR3 regions from RNA transcripts. Using the HTBI primer set, a first-round RT-PCR was run on the TCR CDR3. TCRdb ran MiXCR on the multiplex PCR reads and lists one entry per CDR3 protein. Here the sample spans approximately 400,000 distinct CDR3 sequences, about 15% being singletons. Trimming at V came to 4 bases and at J to 14 bases, leaving 4 bases not matched to a gene. Germline V CDR1 and CDR2: KGHDR, SFDVKD. The CDR3 is made up of 13 amino acids.

This sequence was found in an older woman with Graves' hyperthyroidism. The sample taken for sequencing was blood. The gene calls are TRBV24-1 and TRBJ2-2; TRBD2 agrees at 12 bases. As DNA, the CDR3 is TGTGCCACCAGTGACTCGGGACTAGCGGGCCTGTTTTTT. Translated, it gives CATSDSGLAGLFF.